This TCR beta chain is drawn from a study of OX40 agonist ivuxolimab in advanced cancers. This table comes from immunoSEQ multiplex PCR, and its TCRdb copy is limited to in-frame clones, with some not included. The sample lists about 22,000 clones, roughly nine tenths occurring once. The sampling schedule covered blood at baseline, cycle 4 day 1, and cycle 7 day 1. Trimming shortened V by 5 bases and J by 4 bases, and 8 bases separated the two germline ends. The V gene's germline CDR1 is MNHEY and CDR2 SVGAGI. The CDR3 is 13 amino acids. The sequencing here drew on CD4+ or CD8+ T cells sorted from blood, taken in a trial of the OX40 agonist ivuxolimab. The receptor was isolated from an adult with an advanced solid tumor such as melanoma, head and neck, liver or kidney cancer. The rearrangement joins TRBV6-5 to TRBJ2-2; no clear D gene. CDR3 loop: CASSTRSTGELFF. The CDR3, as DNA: TGTGCCAGCAGTACCCGAAGCACCGGGGAGCTGTTTTTT.